These T cell receptor beta chains were read from a single sample in a study of sequential checkpoint blockade in melanoma. TCRdb's copy holds only in-frame clones and misses some; the assay was immunoSEQ multiplex PCR. This sample carries approximately 11,000 clones, 77% of them seen once, and the ten largest clones take over 9%. Material: CD8+ T cells sorted from blood (inferred from file names), obtained from a patient given nivolumab and ipilimumab in sequence. Source of these receptors: a human donor with melanoma. Each CDR3 is given with its conserved first and last residue. The D gene is left open where the match is weak. Clone size appears in some rows only: once, few, many, or a class for an expanded clone.

j_call d_call clone_size v_call cdr3_aa cdr3_nt
TRBJ2-3 TRBD2 few TRBV10-3 CAISETLAGGPYRTDTQYF TGTGCCATCAGTGAGACCCTAGCGGGAGGGCCTTACCGCACAGATACGCAGTATTTT
TRBJ1-2 - few TRBV11-3 CASSPGTYSNPNYGYTF TGTGCCAGCAGCCCGGGGACTTACTCAAACCCTAACTATGGCTACACCTTC
TRBJ2-5 - - TRBV6-6 CASSYSWGLMEAQYF TGTGCCAGCAGTTACTCCTGGGGTCTAATGGAGGCCCAGTACTTC
TRBJ1-1 TRBD1 - TRBV9 CASSATGGNTEAFF TGTGCCAGCAGCGCGACAGGGGGGAACACTGAAGCTTTCTTT
TRBJ1-1 - - TRBV27 CASSLNSRTEAFF TGTGCCAGCAGTTTAAACAGTCGCACTGAAGCTTTCTTT
TRBJ2-7 TRBD2 - TRBV5-1 CASSFAPAGVSGEQYF TGCGCCAGCAGCTTTGCCCCAGCGGGGGTTTCAGGCGAGCAGTACTTC
TRBJ2-1 - - TRBV7-6 CASSATISHEQFF TGTGCCAGCAGCGCGACTATTTCTCATGAGCAGTTCTTC
TRBJ1-1 - few TRBV6-1 CASSETQGTEAFF TGTGCCAGCAGTGAAACGCAGGGCACTGAAGCTTTCTTT
TRBJ1-1 - once TRBV14 CASSQVEMAEAFF TGTGCCAGCAGCCAAGTGGAGATGGCGGAAGCTTTCTTT
TRBJ2-1 TRBD2 - TRBV27 CASSILTSLNYNEQFF TGTGCCAGCAGTATTTTGACTAGCCTCAATTACAATGAGCAGTTCTTC
TRBJ1-2 - - TRBV2 CASSEKGERVLGFYGYTF TGTGCCAGCAGTGAAAAGGGAGAGCGTGTTTTGGGTTTTTATGGCTACACCTTC
TRBJ2-7 TRBD2 - TRBV6-1 CASSALSGEYEQYF TGTGCCAGCAGTGCCTTAAGCGGGGAGTACGAGCAGTACTTC
TRBJ2-7 TRBD2 few TRBV7-3 CASSRREGYEQYF TGTGCCAGCAGCCGCAGGGAGGGCTACGAGCAGTACTTC
TRBJ2-7 TRBD2 - TRBV5-5 CASSLAASGPYEQYF TGTGCCAGCAGCTTGGCGGCTAGCGGGCCCTACGAGCAGTACTTC
TRBJ2-2 TRBD2 - TRBV7-8 CASRVYGGSTGELFF TGTGCCAGCAGGGTCTACGGCGGGAGTACCGGGGAGCTGTTTTTT
TRBJ1-2 TRBD1 - TRBV6-1 CASSEERGHSYGYTF TGTGCCAGCAGTGAAGAGAGGGGGCATAGCTATGGCTACACCTTC
TRBJ2-5 TRBD2 - TRBV29-1 CSVEASGVSGSSQETQYF TGCAGCGTTGAAGCCTCAGGGGTTAGCGGGAGCTCCCAAGAGACCCAGTACTTC
TRBJ2-5 TRBD2 - TRBV7-9 CASSSLAGAVETQYF TGTGCCAGCAGCTCCTTAGCGGGAGCGGTGGAGACCCAGTACTTC
TRBJ2-7 - - TRBV30 CAWSGSGTKYEQYF TGTGCCTGGAGCGGCTCCGGGACAAAATACGAGCAGTACTTC
TRBJ2-5 TRBD1 - TRBV4-2 CASSRGAGGETQYF TGTGCCAGCAGCCGAGGGGCAGGGGGAGAGACCCAGTACTTC
TRBJ1-1 TRBD1 - TRBV7-8 CASSLRYRGPTEAFF TGTGCCAGCAGCTTAAGGTACAGGGGGCCCACTGAAGCTTTCTTT
TRBJ2-7 TRBD2 few TRBV5-4 CASSRGTTYEQYF TGTGCCAGCAGCCGTGGGACTACCTACGAGCAGTACTTC
TRBJ2-1 TRBD2 - TRBV27 CASIPLGRASYNEQFF TGTGCCAGCATCCCCCTCGGGAGGGCCTCCTACAATGAGCAGTTCTTC
TRBJ2-7 - - TRBV28 CASSFGGWTYEQYF TGTGCCAGCAGTTTTGGCGGGTGGACCTACGAGCAGTACTTC
TRBJ1-2 - - TRBV27 CASSFYGSLYGYTF TGTGCCAGCAGTTTTTACGGGTCCCTCTATGGCTACACCTTC
TRBJ2-1 - - TRBV6-5 CASSYRTQNEQFF TGTGCCAGCAGTTACCGGACACAAAATGAGCAGTTCTTC
TRBJ2-7 - - TRBV27 CASSLSARHSYEQYF TGTGCCAGCAGTTTATCCGCCAGACACTCCTACGAGCAGTACTTC
TRBJ2-7 - - TRBV4-1 CASSQVPSQAEQYF TGCGCCAGCAGCCAAGTCCCGTCCCAAGCCGAGCAGTACTTC
TRBJ1-2 TRBD1 - TRBV7-6 CASSPSGQLYGYTF TGTGCCAGCAGCCCATCGGGACAGCTATATGGCTACACCTTC